Listed below are T cell receptor beta chains from one sample, sequenced in a study of response to subunit inactivated influenza vaccine. TCRdb passed the RT-PCR reads through MiXCR, listing each CDR3 protein once. The sample has around 580,000 distinct CDR3 sequences, around 15% seen once; the top ten hold around 10%. The starting material was PBMCs from blood, obtained approximately 13 days after vaccination. These receptors were collected from a man aged 50 to 59 who received an inactivated influenza vaccine. The CDR3 runs from the conserved cysteine through the conserved F or W. D genes are given only for firm matches. A row's size may be missing; if present it is once, few, many or a size class.

size	D	V	J	DNA	CDR3
-	-	TRBV3-1	TRBJ2-1	TGTGCCAGCAGCCAAGAGGGGACCTACAATGAGCAGTTCTTC	CASSQEGTYNEQFF
few	-	TRBV7-9	TRBJ1-3	TGTGCCAGCAGCTTAGAAATAGGCATCTCTGGAAACACCATATATTTT	CASSLEIGISGNTIYF
few	TRBD2	TRBV11-2	TRBJ2-3	TGTGCCAGCAGCTTAGTGGCGGGGGGATCGCAGTATTTT	CASSLVAGGSQYF
few	TRBD1	TRBV28	TRBJ1-1	TGTGCCAGCAGTTCCCCAGGGACAGGGGGCATGAACACTGAAGCTTTCTTT	CASSSPGTGGMNTEAFF
few	TRBD2	TRBV10-1	TRBJ2-5	TGCGCCAGCAGTGGAGGAATAGCGGGGGTACTGGAGACCCAGTACTTC	CASSGGIAGVLETQYF
-	-	TRBV5-1	TRBJ2-2	TGCGCCAGCAGCTCTGCAGGCCCCGCCGGGGAGCTGTTTTTT	CASSSAGPAGELFF
-	TRBD1	TRBV28	TRBJ1-1	TGTGCCAGCACCGGAGACAGGGAGGGTTGGGAGAACACTGAAGCTTTCTTT	CASTGDREGWENTEAFF
-	-	TRBV2	TRBJ2-3	TGTGCCAGCAGGGGGGGACGGCTGGGGGCAGATACGCAGTATTTT	CASRGGRLGADTQYF
-	-	TRBV28	TRBJ1-1	TGTGCCTCCGGGCGGGGCACTGAAGCTTTCTTT	CASGRGTEAFF
-	-	TRBV9	TRBJ2-3	TGTGCCAGCAGCGTCGGGACGGGATCTAGCACAGATACGCAGTATTTT	CASSVGTGSSTDTQYF
-	-	TRBV4-3	TRBJ1-1	TGCGCCAGCAGCCACAGTGGGTGGACAGCGAACACTGAAGCTTTCTTT	CASSHSGWTANTEAFF
many	-	TRBV7-2	TRBJ2-7	TGTGCCAGCAGCGAAAAGTACGAGCAGTACTTC	CASSEKYEQYF
-	-	TRBV20-1	TRBJ2-7	TGCAGTGCTAGGATTGGTTACGAGCAGTACTTC	CSARIGYEQYF
-	-	TRBV5-1	TRBJ2-7	TGCGCCAGCAGCTTGGGCGAAGAATCCCTCGAGCAGTACTTC	CASSLGEESLEQYF
-	-	TRBV20-1	TRBJ2-3	TGCAGTGTTCGAGGGGCAGATACGCAGTATTTT	CSVRGADTQYF
many	TRBD1	TRBV29-1	TRBJ2-1	TGCAGCGTCCCGGGACAGTACAATGAGCAGTTCTTC	CSVPGQYNEQFF
few	-	TRBV20-1	TRBJ2-3	TGCAGTGCTATGGGCAGGGACGCCACAGATACGCAGTATTTT	CSAMGRDATDTQYF
-	-	TRBV5-1	TRBJ2-2	TGCGCCAGCAGCTCCGCCAGGGGAAGAGGCAGCCGGAACACCGGGGAGCTGTTTTTT	CASSSARGRGSRNTGELFF
-	TRBD2	TRBV12-3/TRBV12-4	TRBJ2-1	TGTGCCAGCAGCAGATACTGGCGGGGGTTATACAATGAGCAGTTCTTC	CASSRYWRGLYNEQFF
many	-	TRBV6-5	TRBJ1-1	TGTGCCAGCAGTTACCGCGTAGACACTGAAGCTTTCTTT	CASSYRVDTEAFF
few	-	TRBV20-1	TRBJ2-3	TGCAGTGCTTGTGACCAGCCGCCAGATACGCAGTATTTT	CSACDQPPDTQYF
-	TRBD1	TRBV10-3	TRBJ2-7	TGTGCCATCAGTGATGACAGGGACTACGAGCAGTACTTC	CAISDDRDYEQYF
-	TRBD1	TRBV29-1	TRBJ2-7	TGCAGCGTTATACAGGGGTGGTACGAGCAGTACTTC	CSVIQGWYEQYF
-	TRBD2	TRBV4-3	TRBJ2-1	TGCGCCAGCAGCCAAGAGGCGGCGGGAGGGGTCCCCGATGAGCAGTTCTTC	CASSQEAAGGVPDEQFF
-	-	TRBV10-1	TRBJ2-3	TGCGCCAGCAGTGAGTCGACCGCTAGCGGCACAGATACGCAGTATTTT	CASSESTASGTDTQYF
-	TRBD1	TRBV2	TRBJ1-2	TGTGCCAGCAGAGCACAGGGGGCACGGAACTATGGCTACACCTTC	CASRAQGARNYGYTF
-	-	TRBV5-5	TRBJ1-5	TGTGCCAGCAGCTTGGAGGGGAGGGGAGGGAATCAGCCCCAGCATTTT	CASSLEGRGGNQPQHF
few	TRBD1	TRBV20-1	TRBJ2-5	TGCAGTGCTAGAGATAGGGGGCCAAACTCGGGCCAGGTGGAAGAGACCCAGTACTTC	CSARDRGPNSGQVEETQYF
few	TRBD1	TRBV10-3	TRBJ1-1	TGTGCCATCAGCAACAGGGGCGAGAACACTGAAGCTTTCTTT	CAISNRGENTEAFF
-	TRBD2	TRBV19	TRBJ2-1	TGTGCCAGTAGAAGGGCGGGGGTAGCCTACAATGAGCAGTTCTTC	CASRRAGVAYNEQFF
few	TRBD1	TRBV5-1	TRBJ1-5	TGCGCCAGCAGCGTGACAGGGGGCAATCAGCCCCAGCATTTT	CASSVTGGNQPQHF
few	-	TRBV5-1	TRBJ2-5	TGCGCCAGCAGCTCTGGGCTAACTAGCAAAGAGACCCAGTACTTC	CASSSGLTSKETQYF
few	-	TRBV28	TRBJ2-5	TGTGCCAGCAGTTTATTCCTGGGGCAAGAGACCCAGTACTTC	CASSLFLGQETQYF
few	TRBD2	TRBV9	TRBJ2-1	TGTGCCAGCAGCGCTAGCGGGAGTGATATAGATGAGCAGTTCTTC	CASSASGSDIDEQFF
few	-	TRBV5-1	TRBJ2-5	TGCGCCAGCAGGGAACTAGAGACCCAGTACTTC	CASRELETQYF
few	TRBD1	TRBV28	TRBJ2-3	TGTGCCAGCAGTTCAGAATGGACAGGTTTCGCCCCTAGCACAGATACGCAGTATTTT	CASSSEWTGFAPSTDTQYF
few	-	TRBV3-1	TRBJ1-2	TGTGCCAGCAGCCAACGGACAGTAAACTATGGCTACACCTTC	CASSQRTVNYGYTF
once	-	TRBV20-1	TRBJ1-4	TGCAGTGCTAGAGCAGGGGCGGGTGAAAAACTGTTTTTT	CSARAGAGEKLFF
-	TRBD2	TRBV28	TRBJ2-1	TGTGCCAGCAGAAGACTAGCGCCGAATGAGCAGTTCTTC	CASRRLAPNEQFF
-	-	TRBV10-1	TRBJ2-3	TGCGCCAGCAGCCAGGGAATGGGCCCAGATACGCAGTATTTT	CASSQGMGPDTQYF
few	-	TRBV20-1	TRBJ2-3	TGCAGTGCTAGAGATTTGCTAGCGACTCACACAGATACGCAGTATTTT	CSARDLLATHTDTQYF
-	-	TRBV20-1	TRBJ1-4	TGCAGTGCTAACGGCCGGGCCTGGTACGCAGAAAAACTGTTTTTT	CSANGRAWYAEKLFF
few	-	TRBV7-9	TRBJ2-1	TGTGCCAGCAGCCGAGAATTGGGAGCATCCTACAATGAGCAGTTCTTC	CASSRELGASYNEQFF
few	-	TRBV29-1	TRBJ1-2	TGCAGCGTTGGGGGAGGAGAAAACTATGGCTACACCTTC	CSVGGGENYGYTF
few	-	TRBV29-1	TRBJ2-1	TGCAGCGTTGATGACACCTCGAGAGCGACTAACAATGAGCAGTTCTTC	CSVDDTSRATNNEQFF